The clone carrying this T cell receptor (beta chain) came up a few times. Its antigen remains unidentified. Trimming stripped 3 bases from V and 4 bases from J, with 13 bases between. CDR1 and CDR2 from the germline V gene are SQVTM and ANQGSEA. The CDR3 has 13 residues. This sample stems from a study of T-cell reconstitution after alpha-beta-depleted transplantation in children. Unique molecular identifiers tagged the TCRbeta library. TCRdb recomputed calls from the PCR reads with MiXCR, one row per CDR3 protein. The sample records approximately 210,000 distinct CDR3 sequences, about 15% being singletons. Study-wide results and limits: T-cell numbers and diversity one year post-transplant derived largely from freshly generated T cells. Recipient T cells and thymic progenitors that survived gave rise to the high TCRbeta diversity observed at day 60 in some patients. Reportedly, only several hundred clones from non-depleted graft cells drove alpha-beta T-cell counts at about two months.

The TCR originated in a male patient aged 2-9 years who had a stem cell transplant for acute lymphoblastic leukemia, so the T cells may come from the graft donor. The genes are TRBV29-1 and TRBJ2-7; D remains ambiguous. The specimen comprised PBMCs, mostly from graft donor cells, sampled 360 days after TCRalphabeta/CD19-depleted stem cell transplant. CDR3 bases: TGCAGCGTTGATATAGGGCCGGGTTACGAGCAGTACTTC. This codes for CSVDIGPGYEQYF.